These 7 T cell receptor beta chains came from one sample sequenced in a study of cytomegalovirus exposure and HLA in healthy donors. PCR primers comprised 60 Vbeta and 13 Jbeta primers. Produced via immunoSEQ multiplex PCR; TCRdb's table is partial and in-frame only. The sample has approximately 180,000 clones, approximately 80% seen once; the top ten hold 2.2%. The sequenced sample consisted of PBMCs. These receptors were collected from a woman aged 25-40 years in good health and CMV-seronegative.

V gene TRBV7-2 combines with J gene TRBJ1-6; 9 bases agree with TRBD1. This CDR3 is built from 18 residues. Germline CDR1 reads SGHTA; CDR2 reads FQGNSA. V trimming: 1 base; J trimming: 7 bases; junction bases outside the gene matches: 11. This chain's CDR3 is CASSLVGTGTGRNSPLHF. CDR3 sequence (DNA): TGTGCCAGCAGCTTAGTCGGGACCGGGACAGGGAGAAATTCACCCCTCCACTTT.

The rearrangement uses TRBV19 and TRBJ1-6, with no clear D. This CDR3 comprises 13 residues. In germline, CDR1 is LNHDA, CDR2 SQIVND (reference sequence). V was trimmed by 6 bases and J by 11 bases, leaving 14 bases between them. The CDR3 sequence is CASRDESGAPLHF. CDR3 DNA sequence: TGTGCCAGTAGGGACGAGTCCGGGGCACCCCTCCACTTT. Using reference TRBV19 and TRBJ1-6 for the parts outside the CDR3, the full variable domain is DGGITQSPKYLFRKEGQNVTLSCEQNLNHDAMYWYRQDPGQGLRLIYYSQIVNDFQKGDIAEGYSVSREKKESFPLTVTSAQKNPTAFYLCASRDESGAPLHFGNGTRLTVT.

As regards this clone: A junction end diverges from the germline sequence, so it may reflect a read error. The chain joins TRBV19 to TRBJ2-7; D unresolved. This CDR3 contains 14 residues. CDR1 LNHDA and CDR2 SQIVND come from the germline V gene (reference sequence). For the CDR3, the DNA is TGTGCCAGTAGCGGGTTACCCCTACTCTACGAGCGGTACTTC. It yields the protein CASSGLPLLYERYF.

The chain combines TRBV5-1 with TRBJ2-3, with 8 bases matching TRBD2. V gave up 1 base and J gave up 6 bases; unmatched junction bases: 10. The germline V gene encodes CDR1 SGHRS and CDR2 YFSETQ. The CDR3 runs to 16 residues. The CDR3 here is CASSLISGRAGDTQYF. DNA for the CDR3: TGCGCCAGCAGCTTGATATCCGGGAGGGCCGGGGATACGCAGTATTTT.

The chain carries TRBV27 and TRBJ2-2, with TRBD2 matching over 8 bases. V shed 6 bases and J 0 bases; nucleotides not matched to a gene: 6. There are 16 residues in the CDR3. Germline CDR1 is MNHEY and CDR2 is SMNVEV (reference sequence). The CDR3 loop reads CASRGLAGPNTGELFF. The CDR3 bases are TGTGCCAGCAGAGGTTTAGCGGGGCCGAACACCGGGGAGCTGTTTTTT.

A remark on this clone: Because the CDR3's place on the DNA is in doubt, the DNA is left out and the CDR3 is given as listed by TCRdb. The same CDR3 is also encoded by other DNA sequences in this sample. The chain is built from TRBV12-2 and TRBJ1-5. TRBV12-2 is flagged as a pseudogene. Ends included, the CDR3 has 18 residues. The CDR3 sequence is CASRLAVGGGISNQPQHF.

The J gene is TRBJ2-1, the V gene TRBV5-1; TRBD2 matches at 8 bases. This CDR3 region has 13 residues. The germline V gene has CDR1 SGHRS and CDR2 YFSETQ. Trimming took 2 bases from V and 9 from J; bases not matched to a gene: 4. CDR3 sequence (DNA): TGCGCCAGCAGCTTAGGGACTAGTGGTGAGCAGTTCTTC. Protein: CASSLGTSGEQFF.